One and the same sample provided the 5 T cell receptor beta chains below, sequenced in a study of cytomegalovirus exposure and HLA in healthy donors. Generated by immunoSEQ multiplex PCR, the TCRdb table keeps only in-frame clones and is missing some. The sample contains around 240,000 clones, 90% of which appear only once. Source material: PBMCs. These receptors all stem from a woman between 18 and 29 years old in good health and CMV-seronegative.

The genes are TRBV29-1 and TRBJ1-2; the match to TRBD1 covers 8 bases. The CDR3 extends over 16 amino acids. Trimming removed 8 bases from V and 0 bases from J; junction bases left unmatched: 14. From germline, CDR1 is SQVTM and CDR2 ANQGSEA. The CDR3 DNA follows: TGCAGCACCCGGGACAGGCGCTTCACGACTAACTATGGCTACACCTTC. Translation: CSTRDRRFTTNYGYTF.

The J gene is TRBJ1-4, the V gene TRBV7-6; a possible D gene is TRBD1 (5 bases). Germline lookup yields CDR1 SGHVS and CDR2 FNYEAQ. Trimming shortened V by 0 bases and J by 8 bases, and 16 bases separated the two germline ends. This CDR3 has 16 residues. The CDR3 bases are TGTGCCAGCAGCTTAGCGGGCAACACAGGAACAGAAAAACTGTTTTTT. Its translation is CASSLAGNTGTEKLFF.

This clone has just one count. V and J are TRBV7-3 and TRBJ2-1; possibly TRBD1 for D (6 bases). The CDR3 loop spans 15 amino acids. V gave up 4 bases and J gave up 4 bases, with 14 bases separating them. Germline V CDR1 and CDR2: SGHTA, FQGTGA. The CDR3 sequence: CASSWTEQAYNEQFF. Here the CDR3 DNA reads TGTGCCAGCAGCTGGACAGAGCAGGCTTACAATGAGCAGTTCTTC.

The V and J genes are TRBV6-1 and TRBJ2-6; tentatively, D is TRBD2 (5 bases). The germline V and J ends were trimmed by 0 bases and 0 bases, with 9 bases remaining between them. The CDR3 totals 17 residues. CDR1 is MNHNS, CDR2 SASEGT, per germline. The CDR3 DNA reads TGTGCCAGCAGTGAAGCGGACTCAGACTCTGGGGCCAACGTCCTGACTTTC. It codes for CASSEADSDSGANVLTF.

The V gene is TRBV5-1, the J gene TRBJ2-1; 10 bases match TRBD2. This CDR3 contains 15 residues. The junction had 3 bases not matched to a gene; V was cut back by 4 bases and J by 2 bases. Germline V gives CDR1 SGHRS, CDR2 YFSETQ. CDR3: CASSLLAGAYNEQFF. The CDR3 bases are TGCGCCAGCAGCCTCCTAGCGGGGGCCTACAATGAGCAGTTCTTC.